Sequencing of this T cell receptor beta chain was carried out in a study of early T cells in non-severe SARS-CoV-2 infection. The overall study: With bulk RNA from unsorted whole blood as input, sequencing yielded unpaired chains.

Looked up from germline, CDR1 is SGHTA and CDR2 is FQGNSA. Trimming removed 1 base at V and 2 bases at J, with 10 bases between. The CDR3 contains 15 residues. MiXCR, applied by TCRdb to the 5' RACE reads, yields one record per CDR3 protein. The data hold about 47,000 distinct CDR3 sequences, with 11% observed a single time. Study results and caveats: Private and CD4 specificities were missed by VDJdb matching, skewed to anti-spike CD8.

This clonotype showed up just a few times. Its target is not known. The rearrangement joins TRBV7-2 to TRBJ2-3; D not certain. The TCR sequence derives from an adult who was a healthcare worker with PCR-confirmed SARS-CoV-2 infection or an uninfected control (not recorded which). The material sequenced was whole blood. CDR3 bases: TGTGCCAGCAGCTTAGAGGGCAGATTCACAGATACGCAGTATTTT. The encoded protein is CASSLEGRFTDTQYF.